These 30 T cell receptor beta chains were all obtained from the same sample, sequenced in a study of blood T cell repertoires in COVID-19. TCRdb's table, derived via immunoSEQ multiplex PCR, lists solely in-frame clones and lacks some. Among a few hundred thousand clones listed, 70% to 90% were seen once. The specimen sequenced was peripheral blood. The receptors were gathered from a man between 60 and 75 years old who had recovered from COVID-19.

The CDR3 nucleotides are TGTGCCAGCCGGGAGGTGGCGAATCAGCCCCAGCATTTT. Residues: CASREVANQPQHF. The V and J genes are TRBV6-5 and TRBJ1-5, with D uncertain. Germline CDR1 and CDR2: MNHEY and SVGAGI. CDR3 size: 13 residues. V lost 8 bases, J lost 4 bases, and 12 bases lay in between.

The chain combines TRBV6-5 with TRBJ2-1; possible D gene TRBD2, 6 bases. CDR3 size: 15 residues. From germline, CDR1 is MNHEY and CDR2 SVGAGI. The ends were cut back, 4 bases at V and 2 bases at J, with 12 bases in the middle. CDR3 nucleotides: TGTGCCAGCAGTTCCGTTGCTAGCGCCTACAATGAGCAGTTCTTC. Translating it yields CASSSVASAYNEQFF.

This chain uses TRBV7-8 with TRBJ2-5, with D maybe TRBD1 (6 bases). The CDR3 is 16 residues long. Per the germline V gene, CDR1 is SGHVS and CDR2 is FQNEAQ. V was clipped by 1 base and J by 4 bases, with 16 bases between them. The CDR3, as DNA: TGTGCCAGCAGCTTAGGGGGACATTCTAAGGCAGAGACCCAGTACTTC. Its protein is CASSLGGHSKAETQYF.

The CDR3 spells CASSFQGNTEAFF. The CDR3, as DNA: TGTGCCAGCAGCTTTCAGGGGAACACTGAAGCTTTCTTT. The rearrangement links TRBV7-8 to TRBJ1-1; tentative D call: TRBD1 (5 bases). The V gene's germline CDR1 is SGHVS and CDR2 FQNEAQ. The CDR3 is 13 residues long. V dropped 3 bases and J dropped 1 base, with 6 bases sitting between them.

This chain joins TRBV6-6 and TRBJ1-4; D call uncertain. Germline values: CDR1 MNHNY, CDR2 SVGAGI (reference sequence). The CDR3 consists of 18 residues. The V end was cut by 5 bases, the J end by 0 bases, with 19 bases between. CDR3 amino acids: CASSRAGVIGATNEKLFF. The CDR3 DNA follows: TGTGCCAGCAGTCGAGCGGGTGTAATCGGAGCAACTAATGAAAAACTGTTTTTT.

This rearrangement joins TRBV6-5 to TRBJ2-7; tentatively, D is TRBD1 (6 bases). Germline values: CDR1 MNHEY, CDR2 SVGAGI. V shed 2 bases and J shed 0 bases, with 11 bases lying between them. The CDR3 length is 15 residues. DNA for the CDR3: TGTGCCAGCAGTTACGGGACACGTAGCTCCTACGAGCAGTACTTC. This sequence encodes CASSYGTRSSYEQYF.

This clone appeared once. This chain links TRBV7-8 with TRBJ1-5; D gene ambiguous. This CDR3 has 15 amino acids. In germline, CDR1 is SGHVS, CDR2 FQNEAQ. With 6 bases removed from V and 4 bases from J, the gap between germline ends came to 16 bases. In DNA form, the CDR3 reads TGTGCCAGCAGTGGCGGAGGGCGAGGGAATCAGCCCCAGCATTTT. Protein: CASSGGGRGNQPQHF.

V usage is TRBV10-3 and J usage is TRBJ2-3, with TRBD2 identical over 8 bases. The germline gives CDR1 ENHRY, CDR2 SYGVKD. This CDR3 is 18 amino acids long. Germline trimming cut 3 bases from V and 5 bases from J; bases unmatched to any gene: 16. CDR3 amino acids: CAISDPRTSGKAVDTQYF. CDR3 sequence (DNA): TGTGCCATCAGTGACCCCCGAACTAGCGGAAAGGCAGTAGATACGCAGTATTTT.

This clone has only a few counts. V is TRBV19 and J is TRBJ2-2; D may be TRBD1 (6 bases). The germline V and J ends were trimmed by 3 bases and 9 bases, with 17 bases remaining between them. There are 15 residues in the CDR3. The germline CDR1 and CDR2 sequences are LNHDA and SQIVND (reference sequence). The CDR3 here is CASSIGQGKTRELFF. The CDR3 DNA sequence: TGTGCCAGTAGTATTGGGCAGGGGAAAACCCGGGAGCTGTTTTTT.

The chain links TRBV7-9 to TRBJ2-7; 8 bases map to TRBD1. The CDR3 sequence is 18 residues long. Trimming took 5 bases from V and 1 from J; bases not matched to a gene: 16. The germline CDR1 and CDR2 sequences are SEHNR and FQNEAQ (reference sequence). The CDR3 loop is CASSIIRLRTGFSYEQYF. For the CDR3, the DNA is TGTGCCAGCAGCATCATTCGCCTTCGGACAGGGTTTTCCTACGAGCAGTACTTC.

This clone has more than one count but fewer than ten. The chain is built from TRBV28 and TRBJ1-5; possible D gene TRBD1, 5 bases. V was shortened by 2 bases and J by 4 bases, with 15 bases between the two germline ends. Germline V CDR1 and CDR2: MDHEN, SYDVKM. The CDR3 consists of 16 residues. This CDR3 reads CASSLRGFRGNQPQHF. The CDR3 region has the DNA TGTGCCAGCAGTTTACGGGGCTTTCGGGGGAATCAGCCCCAGCATTTT. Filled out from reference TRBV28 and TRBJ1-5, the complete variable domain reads DVKVTQSSRYLVKRTGEKVFLECVQDMDHENMFWYRQDPGLGLRLIYFSYDVKMKEKGDIPEGYSVSREKKERFSLILESASTNQTSMYLCASSLRGFRGNQPQHFGDGTRLSIL.

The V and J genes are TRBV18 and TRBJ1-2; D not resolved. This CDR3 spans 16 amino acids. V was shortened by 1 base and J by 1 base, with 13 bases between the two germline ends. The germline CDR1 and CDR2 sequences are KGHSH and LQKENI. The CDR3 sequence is CASSPLQTRNNYGYTF. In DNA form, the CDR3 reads TGTGCCAGCTCACCACTCCAGACTCGGAATAACTATGGCTACACCTTC.

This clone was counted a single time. The CDR3 bases are TGTGCCAGCAGCCAAGTGTTGACAGTCGGTGAGCAGTTCTTC. It yields the protein CASSQVLTVGEQFF. The V gene is TRBV14, the J gene TRBJ2-1, with a weak D call TRBD1 (5 bases). This CDR3 spans 14 amino acids. The V end lost 1 base, the J end lost 9 bases, and 13 bases lay between the germline ends. The germline V gene encodes CDR1 SGHDN and CDR2 FVKESK.

In nucleotides, the CDR3 is TGTGCCAGCTCACCGGTTAGGGGATCCTACAATGAGCAGTTCTTC. Translation: CASSPVRGSYNEQFF. The rearrangement links TRBV18 to TRBJ2-1; a weak D match, TRBD1 (5 bases). Trimming stripped 3 bases from V and 1 base from J, with 10 bases between. Germline CDR1 reads KGHSH; CDR2 reads LQKENI. The CDR3 has 15 residues.

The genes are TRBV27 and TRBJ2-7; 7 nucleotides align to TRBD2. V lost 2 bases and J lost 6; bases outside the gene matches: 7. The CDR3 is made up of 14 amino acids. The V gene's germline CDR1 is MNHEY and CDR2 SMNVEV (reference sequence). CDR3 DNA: TGTGCCAGCAGTTTAGGGGGGGTCGAATCCGAGCAGTACTTC. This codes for CASSLGGVESEQYF.

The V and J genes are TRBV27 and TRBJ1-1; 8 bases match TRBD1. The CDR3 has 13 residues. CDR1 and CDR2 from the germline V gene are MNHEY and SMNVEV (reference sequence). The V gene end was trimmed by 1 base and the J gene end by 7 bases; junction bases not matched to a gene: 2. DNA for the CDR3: TGTGCCAGCAGTTTATTGGGACAGGATGAAGCTTTCTTT. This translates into CASSLLGQDEAFF.

The CDR3 loop reads CASSVGETGPLNTEAFF. The CDR3 nucleotides are TGTGCCAGCAGCGTAGGTGAGACAGGGCCCTTGAACACTGAAGCTTTCTTT. The chain joins TRBV9 to TRBJ1-1; TRBD1 matches 7 bases. The length of the CDR3 is 17 residues. V gave up 0 bases and J gave up 0 bases; unmatched junction bases: 8. Germline CDR1 is SGDLS and CDR2 is YYNGEE.

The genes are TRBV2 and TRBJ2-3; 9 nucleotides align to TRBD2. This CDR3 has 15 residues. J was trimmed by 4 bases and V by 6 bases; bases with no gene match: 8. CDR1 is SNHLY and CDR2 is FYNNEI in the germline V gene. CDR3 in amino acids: CASRGLAYGADTQYF. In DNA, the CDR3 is TGTGCCAGCAGAGGACTAGCGTACGGTGCAGATACGCAGTATTTT.

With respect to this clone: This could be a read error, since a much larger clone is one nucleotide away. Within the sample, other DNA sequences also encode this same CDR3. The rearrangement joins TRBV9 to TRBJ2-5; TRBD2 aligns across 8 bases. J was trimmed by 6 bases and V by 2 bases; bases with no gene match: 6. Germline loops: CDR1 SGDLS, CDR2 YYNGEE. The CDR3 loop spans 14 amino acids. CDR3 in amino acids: CASSVGGGGKTQYF. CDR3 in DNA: TGTGCCAGCAGCGTCGGGGGGGGCGGGAAGACCCAGTACTTC.

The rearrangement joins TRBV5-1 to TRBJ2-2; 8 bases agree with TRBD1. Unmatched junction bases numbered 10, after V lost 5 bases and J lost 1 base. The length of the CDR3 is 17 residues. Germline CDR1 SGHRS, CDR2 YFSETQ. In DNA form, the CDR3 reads TGCGCCAGCAGTCGGATCGGAGGACAGGGGAACACCGGGGAGCTGTTTTTT. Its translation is CASSRIGGQGNTGELFF.

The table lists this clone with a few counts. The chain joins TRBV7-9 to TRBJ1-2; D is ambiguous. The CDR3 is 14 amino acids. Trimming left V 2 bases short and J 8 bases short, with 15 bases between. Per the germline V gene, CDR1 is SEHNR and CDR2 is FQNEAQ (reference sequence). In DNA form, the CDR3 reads TGTGCCAGCAGCTTAAGGTGGGCCCGAGGGGGCTACACCTTC. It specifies CASSLRWARGGYTF.

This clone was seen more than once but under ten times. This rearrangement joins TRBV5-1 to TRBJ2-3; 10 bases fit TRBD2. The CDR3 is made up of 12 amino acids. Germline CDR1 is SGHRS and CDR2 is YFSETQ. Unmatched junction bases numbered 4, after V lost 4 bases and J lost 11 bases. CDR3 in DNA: TGCGCCAGCAGCCCTAGCGGGAGCAAGCAGTATTTT. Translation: CASSPSGSKQYF.

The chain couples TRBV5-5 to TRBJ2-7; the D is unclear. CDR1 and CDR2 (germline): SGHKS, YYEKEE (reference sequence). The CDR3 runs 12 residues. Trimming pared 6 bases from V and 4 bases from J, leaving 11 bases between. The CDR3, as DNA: TGTGCCAGCACCTCCGCGGCTTACGAGCAGTACTTC. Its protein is CASTSAAYEQYF.

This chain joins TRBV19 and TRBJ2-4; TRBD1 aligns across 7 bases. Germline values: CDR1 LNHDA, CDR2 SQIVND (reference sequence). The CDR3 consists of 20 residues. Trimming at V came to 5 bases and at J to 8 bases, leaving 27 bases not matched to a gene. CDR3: CASSESGTDGPSTLSDIQYF. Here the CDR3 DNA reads TGTGCCAGTAGTGAATCCGGGACAGACGGACCTAGTACGCTCTCGGACATTCAGTACTTC.

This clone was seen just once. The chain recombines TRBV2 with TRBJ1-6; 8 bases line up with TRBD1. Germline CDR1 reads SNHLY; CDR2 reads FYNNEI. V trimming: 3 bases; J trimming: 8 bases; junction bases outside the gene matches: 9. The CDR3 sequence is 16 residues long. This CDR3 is CASSDRGRFLYSPLHF. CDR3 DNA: TGTGCCAGCAGTGACAGGGGGCGATTCCTGTATTCACCCCTCCACTTT.

DNA of the CDR3: TGTGCCAGCAGCTTAGTCGGCGGCGCCTTGGGTGAGGACACCTTC. Amino acid sequence: CASSLVGGALGEDTF. The genes are TRBV11-2 and TRBJ1-2; D is unclear. CDR3 size: 15 residues. The ends were cut back, 1 base at V and 12 bases at J, with 21 bases in the middle. The germline V gene encodes CDR1 SGHAT and CDR2 FQNNGV.

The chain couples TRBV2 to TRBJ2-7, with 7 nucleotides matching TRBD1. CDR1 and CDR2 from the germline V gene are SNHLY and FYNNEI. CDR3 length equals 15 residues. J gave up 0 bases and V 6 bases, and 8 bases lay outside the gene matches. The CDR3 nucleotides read TGTGCCAGCAGGCCACAGGGGCTATCCTCCTACGAGCAGTACTTC. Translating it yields CASRPQGLSSYEQYF.

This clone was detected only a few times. The CDR3: CASSPTRRVINTDTQYF. CDR3 coding DNA: TGTGCCAGCAGCCCGACCCGGCGGGTAATAAACACAGATACGCAGTATTTT. J is TRBJ2-3 and V is TRBV7-2, with D perhaps matching TRBD2 (5 bases). The V and J ends lost 5 bases and 2 bases respectively, with 20 bases between them. Germline lookup yields CDR1 SGHTA and CDR2 FQGNSA. CDR3 length equals 17 residues.

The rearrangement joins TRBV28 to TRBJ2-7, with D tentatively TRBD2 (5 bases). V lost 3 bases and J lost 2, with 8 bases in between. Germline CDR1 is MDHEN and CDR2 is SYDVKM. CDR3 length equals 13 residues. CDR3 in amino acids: CASSLGSTYEQYF. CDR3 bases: TGTGCCAGCAGTTTGGGGAGCACCTACGAGCAGTACTTC.

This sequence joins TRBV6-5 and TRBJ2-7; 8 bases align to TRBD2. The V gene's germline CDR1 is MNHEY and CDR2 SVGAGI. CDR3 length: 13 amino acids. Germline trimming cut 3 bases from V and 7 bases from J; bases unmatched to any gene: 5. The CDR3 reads CASSYGLAGEQYF. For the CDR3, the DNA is TGTGCCAGCAGTTATGGACTAGCCGGAGAGCAGTACTTC.